The 20 T cell receptor beta chains below come from one sample, sequenced in a study of blood T cell repertoires in COVID-19. The assay was immunoSEQ multiplex PCR, and TCRdb's table has in-frame clones only and misses some. The table includes 280,000 or so clones, 75% to 90% detected once. Sequenced material: peripheral blood. These TCRs come from a woman aged 25 to 39 who had recovered from COVID-19.

The chain recombines TRBV20-1 with TRBJ2-7; 10 positions match TRBD1. CDR1 DFQATT and CDR2 SNEGSKA come from the germline V gene (reference sequence). V trimming: 3 bases; J trimming: 7 bases; junction bases outside the gene matches: 6. The CDR3 has 13 amino acids. CDR3 nucleotide sequence: TGCAGTGCTAGTTTGGGACAGGGGTGGGAGCAGTACTTC. Protein product: CSASLGQGWEQYF.

V usage is TRBV15 and J usage is TRBJ2-5, with 11 nucleotides matching TRBD2. V gave up 0 bases and J gave up 5 bases; unmatched junction bases: 5. There are 16 residues in the CDR3. Germline V gene data show CDR1 as LNHNV and CDR2 as YYDKDF (reference sequence). CDR3: CATSRETSGISETQYF. The CDR3, as DNA: TGTGCCACCAGCAGAGAGACTAGCGGGATTAGTGAGACCCAGTACTTC.

This chain links TRBV6-5 with TRBJ1-2; 8 bases agree with TRBD1. J lost 3 bases, V lost 2 bases, and 5 bases had no gene match. Germline V gives CDR1 MNHEY, CDR2 SVGAGI. The CDR3 extends over 15 amino acids. CDR3 in amino acids: CASSYAVTGDYGYTF. In DNA form, the CDR3 reads TGTGCCAGCAGTTACGCCGTGACAGGGGACTATGGCTACACCTTC.

This clone was counted only a few times. The V and J genes are TRBV30 and TRBJ1-5; tentative D call: TRBD1 (6 bases). Germline loops: CDR1 GTSNPN, CDR2 SVGIG (reference sequence). The V gene lost 2 bases and the J gene lost 5 bases, with 10 bases spanning the gap. The CDR3 loop spans 13 amino acids. In DNA form, the CDR3 reads TGTGCCTGGAGTAGGGGGGGGGATCAGCCCCAGCATTTT. Encoded protein: CAWSRGGDQPQHF.

The J gene is TRBJ2-1, the V gene TRBV28; TRBD2 might be the D (6 bases). Trimming cost V 1 base and J 6 bases, with 16 bases left between them. Per germline, CDR1 MDHEN and CDR2 SYDVKM. The CDR3 has 16 residues. The CDR3 protein is CASSLSQGGRPNEQFF. The CDR3 DNA reads TGTGCCAGCAGTTTATCCCAGGGAGGACGACCCAATGAGCAGTTCTTC.

The chain joins TRBV25-1 to TRBJ2-7; 11 bases line up with TRBD2. The CDR3 consists of 15 residues. V trimming: 3 bases; J trimming: 3 bases; junction bases outside the gene matches: 4. Germline CDR1 MGHDK, CDR2 SYGVNS. The CDR3 bases are TGTGCCAGCAGTGAGCTAGCGGGGGGTTTCTACGAGCAGTACTTC. Its translation is CASSELAGGFYEQYF.

The gene calls are TRBV9 and TRBJ1-2; D might be TRBD1 (6 bases). The V end lost 4 bases, the J end lost 2 bases, and 15 bases lay between the germline ends. The germline gives CDR1 SGDLS, CDR2 YYNGEE. This CDR3 is 15 amino acids long. The CDR3 bases are TGTGCCAGCAGCTCGAGGGGGGGCTCGAACTATGGCTACACCTTC. This encodes CASSSRGGSNYGYTF.

The chain carries TRBV3-1 (or the pseudogene TRBV3-2) and TRBJ1-5; D is possibly TRBD1 (6 bases). The CDR3 is made up of 14 amino acids. Germline V gene lookup returns CDR1 LGHDT and CDR2 YNNKEL (reference sequence). V lost 1 base and J lost 6, with 10 bases in between. The CDR3 here is CASSQATGGQPQHF. The CDR3 DNA follows: TGTGCCAGCAGCCAAGCGACAGGAGGTCAGCCCCAGCATTTT.

This clone has just one count. In the same sample, other DNA sequences code for this CDR3. As DNA, the CDR3 is TGCAGCGTTGACAGGGGCACTGAAGCTTTCTTT. It codes for CSVDRGTEAFF. J is TRBJ1-1 and V is TRBV29-1, with D tentatively TRBD1 (6 bases). This CDR3 is built from 11 residues. Between the trimmed V and J ends, which lost 3 bases and 4 bases, there was a span of 6 bases. The V gene's germline CDR1 is SQVTM and CDR2 ANQGSEA.

The gene calls are TRBV7-9 and TRBJ2-7; 8 bases are a match to TRBD2. The germline CDR1 and CDR2 sequences are SEHNR and FQNEAQ (reference sequence). The CDR3 has 16 amino acids. J gave up 3 bases and V 0 bases, and 7 bases lay outside the gene matches. The CDR3 coding sequence is TGTGCCAGCAGCTTAGCCGGTGGCGGGGGGTTCTACGAGCAGTACTTC. Amino acids: CASSLAGGGGFYEQYF.

The V gene is TRBV6-5, the J gene TRBJ2-2, with unresolved D. V lost 6 bases and J 3 bases, leaving 11 bases between the germline ends. The CDR3 has 14 amino acids. Germline lookup yields CDR1 MNHEY and CDR2 SVGAGI. The CDR3 here is CASSPNRDTGELFF. CDR3 DNA sequence: TGTGCCAGCAGCCCCAACAGAGACACCGGGGAGCTGTTTTTT.

A few counts support this clone. The chain uses TRBV7-9 and TRBJ2-7, with 7 bases identical to TRBD2. The CDR3 runs 14 residues. Germline V gene data show CDR1 as SEHNR and CDR2 as FQNEAQ (reference sequence). Trimming at V came to 5 bases and at J to 12 bases, leaving 16 bases not matched to a gene. This CDR3 is CASSPSTGGIVRYF. CDR3 in DNA: TGTGCCAGCAGCCCATCAACGGGGGGAATTGTGCGGTACTTC.

The chain has TRBV7-3 and TRBJ2-3, with 12 bases lining up with TRBD2. The length of the CDR3 is 15 residues. V was clipped by 4 bases and J by 3 bases; unmatched bases: 2. CDR1 and CDR2 from the germline V gene are SGHTA and FQGTGA. This chain's CDR3 is CASSSTSGRTDTQYF. DNA of the CDR3: TGTGCCAGCAGCTCCACTAGCGGGAGGACAGATACGCAGTATTTT.

The V call is TRBV18, the J call TRBJ1-2; 8 bases line up with TRBD1. Germline CDR1 KGHSH, CDR2 LQKENI. The CDR3 runs 14 residues. Trimming cost V 6 bases and J 8 bases; bases outside gene matches: 11. CDR3 sequence (DNA): TGTGCCAGCTCGCCTGGACAGGGTTTAGGAGGCTACACCTTC. It yields the protein CASSPGQGLGGYTF.

The rearrangement uses TRBV28 and TRBJ2-7; D call uncertain. The germline V gene encodes CDR1 MDHEN and CDR2 SYDVKM. The V and J ends lost 2 bases and 0 bases respectively, with 5 bases between them. CDR3 length: 13 amino acids. The CDR3 DNA sequence: TGTGCCAGCAGTTTAGCCGGCTCCTACGAGCAGTACTTC. Translating gives CASSLAGSYEQYF.

The chain employs TRBV12-3 or TRBV12-4 and TRBJ2-4; 8 bases are a match to TRBD1. The CDR3 extends over 13 amino acids. Unmatched junction bases numbered 6, after V lost 6 bases and J lost 8 bases. In DNA, the CDR3 is TGTGCCAGCAGGCCCGGACAGGGATACATTCAGTACTTC. Its translation: CASRPGQGYIQYF.

This chain links TRBV5-8 with TRBJ1-2; D ambiguous. The CDR3 has 16 amino acids. V dropped 0 bases and J dropped 4 bases, with 16 bases sitting between them. Germline V gene data show CDR1 as SGHTS and CDR2 as YDEGEE. The CDR3 DNA sequence: TGTGCCAGCAGCTTGGCTCTCTGGGAGGCTTCCTATGGCTACACCTTC. Its translation is CASSLALWEASYGYTF.

The genes are TRBV5-1 and TRBJ2-1; 7 nucleotides align to TRBD1. V lost 4 bases to trimming and J lost 0 bases; unmatched junction nucleotides: 10. CDR3 length: 17 residues. Germline assignment: CDR1 SGHRS and CDR2 YFSETQ. DNA for the CDR3: TGCGCCAGCAGCCCATTCCGGACAGGTAGCTCCTACAATGAGCAGTTCTTC. Translation gives CASSPFRTGSSYNEQFF. Full variable domain (remainder filled in from reference TRBV5-1 and TRBJ2-1): KAGVTQTPRYLIKTRGQQVTLSCSPISGHRSVSWYQQTPGQGLQFLFEYFSETQRNKGNFPGRFSGRQFSNSRSEMNVSTLELGDSALYLCASSPFRTGSSYNEQFFGPGTRLTVL.

The chain couples TRBV19 to TRBJ1-5; D uncertain. The V end was cut by 7 bases, the J end by 3 bases, with 10 bases between. This CDR3 has 13 amino acids. The germline gives CDR1 LNHDA, CDR2 SQIVND (reference sequence). The CDR3 bases are TGTGCCAGTACCGGGTCCTTCAATCAGCCCCAGCATTTT. Residues: CASTGSFNQPQHF.

This clone was observed a few times. J is TRBJ1-3 and V is TRBV5-1; 9 nucleotides align to TRBD1. The ends lost 4 bases at V and 3 bases at J; junction bases unmatched: 5. Germline V lookup: CDR1 SGHRS, CDR2 YFSETQ. The CDR3 has 15 residues. The CDR3 DNA follows: TGCGCCAGCAGCCTGACAGGGGGATATGGAAACACCATATATTTT. Translating gives CASSLTGGYGNTIYF.